The 8 T cell receptor beta chains reported below all come from one sample, sequenced in a study of T cells in Graves' hyperthyroidism and ophthalmopathy. Authors of the study amplified TCR beta CDR3 regions from RNA transcripts. An initial round of RT-PCR targeting the TCR CDR3 relied on the HTBI primer set. TCRdb re-called the multiplex PCR reads through MiXCR, storing one row per CDR3 protein. The table lists 300,000 to 500,000 distinct CDR3 sequences, more than 13% of them singletons. Sequenced sample: blood. The source is a woman in her twenties or thirties with Graves' hyperthyroidism.

This clonotype was seen many times. The gene calls are TRBV29-1 and TRBJ2-3, with D unclear. Germline assignment: CDR1 SQVTM and CDR2 ANQGSEA. V was clipped by 5 bases and J by 0 bases, with 9 bases between them. The CDR3 length is 13 residues. CDR3 coding DNA: TGCAGCGTTAGCGCGACTAGCACAGATACGCAGTATTTT. Its translation is CSVSATSTDTQYF.

This clonotype was detected ten times or more. This chain joins TRBV7-2 and TRBJ2-2; 7 bases line up with TRBD1. This CDR3 comprises 15 residues. Germline CDR1 reads SGHTA; CDR2 reads FQGNSA. V trimming: 5 bases; J trimming: 2 bases; junction bases outside the gene matches: 5. The CDR3 region is CASSPDRENTGELFF. The CDR3 coding sequence is TGTGCCAGCAGCCCCGACAGGGAAAACACCGGGGAGCTGTTTTTT.

Many counts were recorded for this clonotype. The rearrangement links TRBV7-2 to TRBJ1-1, with D possibly TRBD1 on 5 matching bases. The V end was cut by 5 bases, the J end by 11 bases, with 18 bases between. The germline V gene has CDR1 SGHTA and CDR2 FQGNSA. The CDR3 has 13 amino acids. For the CDR3, the DNA is TGTGCCAGCAGCCCCCGGGACGCTTATCAGGCTTTCTTT. Protein: CASSPRDAYQAFF.

This clonotype was observed at least ten times. The V call is TRBV7-2, the J call TRBJ2-1; 8 bases are a match to TRBD2. This CDR3 region has 15 residues. Losses at the gene ends were 1 base for V and 5 bases for J; bases not matched to a gene: 4. Germline V gives CDR1 SGHTA, CDR2 FQGNSA. CDR3 region: CASSLGTSGNNEQFF. CDR3 coding DNA: TGTGCCAGCAGCTTAGGAACTAGCGGAAACAATGAGCAGTTCTTC.

This clonotype was picked up many times. The CDR3 nucleotides read TGTGCCAGCAGTCATACTGGGACAGAAGAGACCCAGTACTTC. Translation: CASSHTGTEETQYF. The chain joins TRBV27 to TRBJ2-5, with 7 bases aligning to TRBD1. CDR1 and CDR2 from the germline V gene are MNHEY and SMNVEV (reference sequence). The CDR3 spans 14 residues. V lost 5 bases to trimming and J lost 3 bases; unmatched junction nucleotides: 6.

For this clonotype: A read error is possible here, since a much larger clone lies one base away. The gene calls are TRBV30 and TRBJ2-5, with TRBD2 matching over 11 bases. This CDR3 is 15 amino acids long. Germline values: CDR1 GTSNPN, CDR2 SVGIG (reference sequence). The CDR3 loop reads CAWSAGTSGQETQCF. The CDR3 DNA reads as TGTGCCTGGAGTGCCGGGACTAGCGGCCAAGAGACCCAGTGCTTC.

This clonotype has a handful of counts. The V and J genes are TRBV7-8 and TRBJ2-2, with 11 bases that match TRBD2. Trimming at V came to 0 bases and at J to 5 bases, leaving 8 bases not matched to a gene. There are 18 residues in the CDR3. In germline, CDR1 is SGHVS, CDR2 FQNEAQ. The CDR3 protein is CASSLAILAGGYTGELFF. In DNA form, the CDR3 reads TGTGCCAGCAGCTTAGCGATCCTAGCGGGAGGCTATACCGGGGAGCTGTTTTTT.

A few counts support this clonotype. The rearrangement joins TRBV20-1 to TRBJ2-1; D is unresolved. Trimming removed 2 bases from V and 4 bases from J, with 12 bases in between. Germline V gene sequence: CDR1 DFQATT, CDR2 SNEGSKA (reference sequence). The CDR3 has 14 residues. This chain's CDR3 is CSARKGSQYNEQFF. For the CDR3, the DNA is TGCAGTGCTAGAAAGGGCAGCCAGTACAATGAGCAGTTCTTC.